This T cell receptor beta chain was recorded in a study of cytomegalovirus exposure and HLA in healthy donors. Notes on the study in general: In vitro confirmation showed a few CMV-associated chains to be CMV antigen specific.

Of note for this clone: What it binds is not known.

The CDR3 consists of 16 residues. CDR1 is MNHNS, CDR2 SASEGT, per germline. The V gene lost 1 base and the J gene lost 5 bases, with 14 bases spanning the gap. This table comes from immunoSEQ multiplex PCR, and its TCRdb copy is limited to in-frame clones, with some not included. The table has about 66,000 clones, approximately 97% seen once. The donors were in the roughly 130-subject validation cohort, distinct from the roughly 700-subject first cohort. Input material: PBMCs. The sequence was collected from a young woman in good health and CMV-seropositive. J is TRBJ2-2 and V is TRBV6-1; D is unresolved. CDR3 protein: CASSEGLFSLTGELFF. DNA for the CDR3: TGTGCCAGCAGTGAAGGACTTTTCAGTCTTACCGGGGAGCTGTTTTTT.